One and the same sample provided the 17 T cell receptor beta chains below, sequenced in a study of T-cell memory formation after mild COVID-19. From the 5' RACE reads, TCRdb called clonotypes with MiXCR, one entry per CDR3 protein. The table shows fewer than 550,000 distinct CDR3 sequences, with around 20% occurring only once. Specimen: PBMCs or a T cell subset sorted from them (not recorded which). All receptors derive from an adult woman who had mild COVID-19 (a few samples of this study predate the infection). Cell type and time point are not known.

As for this clonotype: A read error may account for a junction end that differs from germline. The CDR3 is CSAGADPGQLQHF. The CDR3 coding sequence is TGCAGCGCTGGGGCGGACCCGGGTCAGCTCCAGCATTTT. The V gene is TRBV29-1, the J gene TRBJ1-5; D is possibly TRBD1 (5 bases). This CDR3 has 13 residues. Germline values: CDR1 SQVTM, CDR2 ANQGSEA.

This clonotype was detected a few times. The chain has TRBV7-6 and TRBJ2-5, with 10 bases identical to TRBD1. After removal of 1 base from V and 1 base from J, the junction contained 6 bases not matched to a gene. The germline CDR1 and CDR2 sequences are SGHVS and FNYEAQ. CDR3 size: 17 residues. CDR3 DNA: TGTGCCAGCAGCTTAGGAGACAGGGGGCGACGCCAAGAGACCCAGTACTTC. It specifies CASSLGDRGRRQETQYF.

This clonotype occurred a few times. This chain connects TRBV12-3 or TRBV12-4 to TRBJ2-2; tentatively, D is TRBD2 (6 bases). Trimming took 3 bases from V and 1 from J, leaving 12 bases between them. CDR3 length: 16 residues. CDR3 in amino acids: CASSFPGLWNTGELFF. The CDR3, as DNA: TGTGCCAGCAGTTTCCCGGGACTCTGGAACACCGGGGAGCTGTTTTTT.

This rearrangement joins TRBV12-3 or TRBV12-4 to TRBJ1-3; D remains unclear. The CDR3 length is 15 residues. V was trimmed by 3 bases and J by 0 bases, leaving 9 bases between them. CDR3 protein: CASSFTVSSGNTIYF. The CDR3 DNA is TGTGCCAGCAGTTTCACCGTATCCTCTGGAAACACCATATATTTT.

The chain uses TRBV18 and TRBJ2-1; TRBD1 is a possible D gene (6 bases). The V and J ends lost 2 bases and 0 bases respectively, with 14 bases between them. Germline V gene lookup returns CDR1 KGHSH and CDR2 LQKENI. The CDR3 length is 17 residues. CDR3 DNA sequence: TGTGCCAGCTCACCAGACTCCACAGGGTTCTCCTACAATGAGCAGTTCTTC. As protein: CASSPDSTGFSYNEQFF.

This clonotype showed up just a few times. The genes are TRBV5-1 and TRBJ2-7, with 7 bases matching TRBD1. Trimming at V came to 7 bases and at J to 4 bases, leaving 11 bases not matched to a gene. Germline V gives CDR1 SGHRS, CDR2 YFSETQ. This CDR3 has 14 amino acids. The CDR3 loop reads CASESMTGSYEQYF. The CDR3 bases are TGCGCCAGCGAGAGCATGACAGGGTCGTACGAGCAGTACTTC. Full variable domain (missing parts from reference TRBV5-1 and TRBJ2-7): KAGVTQTPRYLIKTRGQQVTLSCSPISGHRSVSWYQQTPGQGLQFLFEYFSETQRNKGNFPGRFSGRQFSNSRSEMNVSTLELGDSALYLCASESMTGSYEQYFGPGTRLTVT.

The chain combines TRBV27 with TRBJ2-7; 8 nucleotides match TRBD1. J was trimmed by 4 bases and V by 2 bases; bases with no gene match: 4. Germline CDR1 and CDR2: MNHEY and SMNVEV (reference sequence). This CDR3 spans 14 amino acids. CDR3 amino acids: CASSLLGQGYEQYF. For the CDR3, the DNA is TGTGCCAGCAGTTTACTCGGACAGGGATACGAGCAGTACTTC.

The genes are TRBV11-3 and TRBJ2-6; D gene ambiguous. This CDR3 comprises 14 residues. CDR1 and CDR2 (germline): SGHNT, YENEEA. V was trimmed by 3 bases and J by 4 bases, leaving 7 bases between them. The CDR3 is CASSFRTGANVLTF. The CDR3 DNA is TGTGCCAGCAGCTTTAGAACCGGGGCCAACGTCCTGACTTTC. The full variable domain, with the rest looked up from reference TRBV11-3 and TRBJ2-6, is EAGVVQSPRYKIIEKKQPVAFWCNPISGHNTLYWYLQNLGQGPELLIRYENEEAVDDSQLPKDRFSAERLKGVDSTLKIQPAELGDSAVYLCASSFRTGANVLTFGAGSRLTVL.

In this sample, this clonotype turned up a few times. The chain employs TRBV29-1 and TRBJ1-2; D gene ambiguous. The CDR3 has 15 residues. Trimming removed 0 bases from V and 0 bases from J, with 11 bases in between. CDR1 is SQVTM and CDR2 is ANQGSEA in the germline V gene. The CDR3 spells CSVEDPTRANYGYTF. The CDR3, as DNA: TGCAGCGTTGAAGACCCGACCAGAGCTAACTATGGCTACACCTTC.

V gene TRBV2 combines with J gene TRBJ2-3; D is tentatively TRBD1 or TRBD2 (6 bases each). This CDR3 contains 15 residues. Germline-derived CDR1 and CDR2 are SNHLY and FYNNEI. V lost 8 bases, J lost 3 bases, and 18 bases lay in between. The CDR3 spells CASSRRGTSTDTQYF. The CDR3 DNA follows: TGTGCCAGCTCGAGGAGGGGGACATCGACAGATACGCAGTATTTT.

The rearrangement joins TRBV5-1 to TRBJ1-3; 8 bases align to TRBD1. V shed 0 bases and J 3 bases; nucleotides not matched to a gene: 2. The CDR3 extends over 15 amino acids. Germline CDR1 reads SGHRS; CDR2 reads YFSETQ. CDR3 nucleotide sequence: TGCGCCAGCAGCTTGGAGGGGACAGGTGGAAACACCATATATTTT. The encoded protein is CASSLEGTGGNTIYF.

This rearrangement joins TRBV5-8 to TRBJ2-6, with D perhaps TRBD1 (6 bases). This CDR3 contains 15 residues. Between the trimmed V and J ends, which lost 4 bases and 0 bases, there was a span of 8 bases. CDR1 and CDR2 from the germline V gene are SGHTS and YDEGEE. The CDR3 loop reads CASSTQGSGANVLTF. DNA of the CDR3: TGTGCCAGCAGCACACAGGGCTCTGGGGCCAACGTCCTGACTTTC.

This clonotype was counted a few times. The V call is TRBV5-1, the J call TRBJ1-4; TRBD1 is a possible D gene (5 bases). V dropped 1 base and J dropped 3 bases, with 10 bases sitting between them. Germline CDR1 is SGHRS and CDR2 is YFSETQ. The CDR3 sequence is 15 residues long. CDR3 sequence reads: CASSLYAGPNEKLFF. CDR3 nucleotide sequence: TGCGCCAGCAGCTTGTATGCAGGGCCTAATGAAAAACTGTTTTTT.

The rearrangement uses TRBV20-1 and TRBJ2-4; D is possibly TRBD1 (6 bases). Germline-derived CDR1 and CDR2 are DFQATT and SNEGSKA (reference sequence). The CDR3 length is 13 residues. Trimming pared 0 bases from V and 6 bases from J, leaving 9 bases between. The CDR3 DNA reads TGCAGTGCTAGAGACAGGGGAAGAAACATTCAGTACTTC. Protein: CSARDRGRNIQYF.

This clonotype was seen only a few times. This chain connects TRBV9 to TRBJ2-5, with 8 bases aligning to TRBD1. The CDR3 runs to 15 residues. The germline V gene has CDR1 SGDLS and CDR2 YYNGEE. V gave up 4 bases and J gave up 4 bases; unmatched junction bases: 9. CDR3 amino acids: CASSPSGQGGETQYF. The CDR3 nucleotides are TGTGCCAGCAGCCCATCCGGACAGGGAGGAGAGACCCAGTACTTC.

The chain combines TRBV9 with TRBJ1-2, with 9 positions matching TRBD1. Germline loops: CDR1 SGDLS, CDR2 YYNGEE. The CDR3 consists of 15 residues. V gave up 3 bases and J gave up 6 bases; unmatched junction bases: 9. The CDR3 is CASSAGQGSVNGYTF. The DNA for the CDR3 is TGTGCCAGCAGCGCGGGACAGGGTTCGGTCAATGGCTACACCTTC.

The sample holds a few counts of this clonotype. The rearrangement uses TRBV12-3 or TRBV12-4 and TRBJ2-3, with 8 bases identical to TRBD1. The junction had 8 bases not matched to a gene; V was cut back by 6 bases and J by 3 bases. The CDR3 covers 15 residues. The CDR3 DNA reads TGTGCCAGCAGGACCGGGACAGGATCGACAGATACGCAGTATTTT. Encoded protein: CASRTGTGSTDTQYF.